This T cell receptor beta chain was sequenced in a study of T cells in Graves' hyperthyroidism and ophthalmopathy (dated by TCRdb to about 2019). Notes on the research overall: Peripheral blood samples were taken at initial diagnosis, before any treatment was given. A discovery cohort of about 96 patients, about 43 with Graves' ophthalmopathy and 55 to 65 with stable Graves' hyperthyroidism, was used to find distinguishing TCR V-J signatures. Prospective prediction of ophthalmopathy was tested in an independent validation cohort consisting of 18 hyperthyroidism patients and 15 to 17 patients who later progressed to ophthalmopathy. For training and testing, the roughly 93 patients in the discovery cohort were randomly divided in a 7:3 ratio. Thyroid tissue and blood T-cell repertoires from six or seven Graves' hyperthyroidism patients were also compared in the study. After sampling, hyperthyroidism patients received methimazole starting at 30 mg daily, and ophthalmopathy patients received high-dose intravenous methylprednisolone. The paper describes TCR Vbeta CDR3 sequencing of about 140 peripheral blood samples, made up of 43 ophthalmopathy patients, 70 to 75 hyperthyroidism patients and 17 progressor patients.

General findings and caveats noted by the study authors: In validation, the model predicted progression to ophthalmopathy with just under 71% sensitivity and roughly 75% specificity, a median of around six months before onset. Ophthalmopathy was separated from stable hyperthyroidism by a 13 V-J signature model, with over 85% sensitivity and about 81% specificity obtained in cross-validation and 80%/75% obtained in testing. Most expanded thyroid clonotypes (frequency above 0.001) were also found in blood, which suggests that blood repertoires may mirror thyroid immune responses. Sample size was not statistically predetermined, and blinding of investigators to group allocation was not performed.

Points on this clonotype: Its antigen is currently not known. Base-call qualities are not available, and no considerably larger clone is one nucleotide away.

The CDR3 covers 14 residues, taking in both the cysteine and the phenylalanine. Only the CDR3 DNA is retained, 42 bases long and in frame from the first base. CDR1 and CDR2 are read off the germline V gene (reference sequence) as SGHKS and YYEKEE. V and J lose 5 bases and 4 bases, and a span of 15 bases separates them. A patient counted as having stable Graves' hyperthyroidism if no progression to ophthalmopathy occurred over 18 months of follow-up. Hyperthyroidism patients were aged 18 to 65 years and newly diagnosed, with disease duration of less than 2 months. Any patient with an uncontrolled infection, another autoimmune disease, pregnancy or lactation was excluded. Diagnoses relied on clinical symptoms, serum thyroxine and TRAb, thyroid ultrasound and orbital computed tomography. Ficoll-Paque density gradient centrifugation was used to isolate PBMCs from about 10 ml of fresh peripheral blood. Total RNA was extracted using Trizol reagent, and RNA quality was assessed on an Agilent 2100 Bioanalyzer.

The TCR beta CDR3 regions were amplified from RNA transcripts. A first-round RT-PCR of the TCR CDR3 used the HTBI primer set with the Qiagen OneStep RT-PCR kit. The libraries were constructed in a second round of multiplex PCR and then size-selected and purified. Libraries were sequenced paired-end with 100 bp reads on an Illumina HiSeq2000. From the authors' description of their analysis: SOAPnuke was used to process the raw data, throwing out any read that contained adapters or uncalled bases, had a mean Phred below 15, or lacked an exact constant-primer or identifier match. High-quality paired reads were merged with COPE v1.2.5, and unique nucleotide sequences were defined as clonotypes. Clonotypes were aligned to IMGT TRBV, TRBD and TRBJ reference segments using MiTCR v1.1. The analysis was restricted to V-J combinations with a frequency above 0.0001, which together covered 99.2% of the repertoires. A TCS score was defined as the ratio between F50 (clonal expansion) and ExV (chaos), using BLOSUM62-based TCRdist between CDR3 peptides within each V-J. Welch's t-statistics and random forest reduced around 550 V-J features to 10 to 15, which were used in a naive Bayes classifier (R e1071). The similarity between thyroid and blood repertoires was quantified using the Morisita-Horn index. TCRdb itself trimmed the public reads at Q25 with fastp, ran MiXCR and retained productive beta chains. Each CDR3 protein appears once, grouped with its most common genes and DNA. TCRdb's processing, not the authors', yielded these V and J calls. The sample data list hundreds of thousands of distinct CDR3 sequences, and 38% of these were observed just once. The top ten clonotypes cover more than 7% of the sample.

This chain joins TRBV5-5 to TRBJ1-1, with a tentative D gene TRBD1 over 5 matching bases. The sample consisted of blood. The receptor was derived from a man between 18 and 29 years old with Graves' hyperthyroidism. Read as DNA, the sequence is TGTGCCAGCAGGAGGGAGGGGATGGGCACTGAAGCTTTCTTT. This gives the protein CASRREGMGTEAFF.